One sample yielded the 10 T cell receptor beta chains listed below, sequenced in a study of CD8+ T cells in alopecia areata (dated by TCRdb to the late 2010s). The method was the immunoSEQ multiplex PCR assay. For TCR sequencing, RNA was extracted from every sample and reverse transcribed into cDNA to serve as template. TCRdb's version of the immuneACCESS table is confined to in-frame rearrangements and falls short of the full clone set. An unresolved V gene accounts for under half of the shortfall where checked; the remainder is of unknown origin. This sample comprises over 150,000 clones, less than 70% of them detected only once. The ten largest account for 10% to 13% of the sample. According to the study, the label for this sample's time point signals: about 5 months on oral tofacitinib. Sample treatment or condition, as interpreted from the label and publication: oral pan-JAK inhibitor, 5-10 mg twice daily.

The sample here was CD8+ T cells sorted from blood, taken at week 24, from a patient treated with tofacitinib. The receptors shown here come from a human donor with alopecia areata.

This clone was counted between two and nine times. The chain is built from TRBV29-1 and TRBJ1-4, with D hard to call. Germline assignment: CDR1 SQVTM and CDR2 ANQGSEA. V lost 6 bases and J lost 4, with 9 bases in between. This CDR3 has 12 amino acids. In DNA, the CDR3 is TGCAGCGTCGGGTCCCTTAATGAAAAACTGTTTTTT. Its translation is CSVGSLNEKLFF.

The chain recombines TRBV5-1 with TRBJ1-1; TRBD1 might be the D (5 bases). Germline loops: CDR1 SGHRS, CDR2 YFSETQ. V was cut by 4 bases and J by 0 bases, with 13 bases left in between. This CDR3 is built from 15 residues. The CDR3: CASSPFQGMNTEAFF. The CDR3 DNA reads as TGCGCCAGCAGCCCATTTCAGGGCATGAACACTGAAGCTTTCTTT.

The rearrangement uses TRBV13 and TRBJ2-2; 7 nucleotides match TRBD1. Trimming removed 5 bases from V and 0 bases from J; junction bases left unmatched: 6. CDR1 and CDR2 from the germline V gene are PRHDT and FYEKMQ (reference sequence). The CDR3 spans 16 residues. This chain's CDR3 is CASSARDSANTGELFF. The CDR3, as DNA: TGTGCCAGCAGCGCCCGGGACAGCGCGAACACCGGGGAGCTGTTTTTT.

CDR3 bases: TGCAGCGTTAAGGACGGTATTACCTACGAGCAGTACTTC. Translation: CSVKDGITYEQYF. The rearrangement joins TRBV29-1 to TRBJ2-7; D unresolved. Germline V gene data show CDR1 as SQVTM and CDR2 as ANQGSEA. The germline V and J ends were trimmed by 5 bases and 2 bases, with 13 bases remaining between them. The CDR3 contains 13 residues.

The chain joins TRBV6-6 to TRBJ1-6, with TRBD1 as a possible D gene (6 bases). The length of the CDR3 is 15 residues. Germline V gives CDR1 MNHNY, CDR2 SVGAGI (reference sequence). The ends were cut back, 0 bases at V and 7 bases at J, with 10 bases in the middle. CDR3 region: CASSYSTGNNSPLHF. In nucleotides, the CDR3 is TGTGCCAGCAGTTACTCAACAGGGAACAATTCACCCCTCCACTTT.

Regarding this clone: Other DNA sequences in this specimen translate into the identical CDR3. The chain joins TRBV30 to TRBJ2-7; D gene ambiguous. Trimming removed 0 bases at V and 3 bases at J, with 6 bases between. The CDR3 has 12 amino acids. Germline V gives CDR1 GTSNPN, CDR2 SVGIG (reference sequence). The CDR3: CAWSVGDYEQYF. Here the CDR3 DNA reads TGTGCCTGGAGTGTCGGAGACTACGAGCAGTACTTC.

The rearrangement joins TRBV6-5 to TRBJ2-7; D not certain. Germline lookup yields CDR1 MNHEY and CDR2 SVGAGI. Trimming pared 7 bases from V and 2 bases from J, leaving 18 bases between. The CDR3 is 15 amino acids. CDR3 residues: CASISQSTGTYEQYF. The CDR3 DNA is TGTGCCAGCATTTCACAGTCTACTGGAACCTACGAGCAGTACTTC.

The CDR3 DNA reads as TGTGCCAGCAGCGGGGACAGGCGACTGAACACTGAAGCTTTCTTT. It codes for CASSGDRRLNTEAFF. The chain links TRBV6-5 to TRBJ1-1, with 8 bases matching TRBD1. The germline CDR1 and CDR2 sequences are MNHEY and SVGAGI. The CDR3 has 15 residues. Trimming took 6 bases from V and 0 from J; bases not matched to a gene: 6.

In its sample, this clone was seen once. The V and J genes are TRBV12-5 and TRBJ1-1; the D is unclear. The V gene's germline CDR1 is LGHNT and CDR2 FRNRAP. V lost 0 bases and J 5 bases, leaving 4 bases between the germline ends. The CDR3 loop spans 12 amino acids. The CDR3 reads CASGLVTTEAFF. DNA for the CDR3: TGTGCTAGTGGTTTGGTAACTACTGAAGCTTTCTTT. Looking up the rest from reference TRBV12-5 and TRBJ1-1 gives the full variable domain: DARVTQTPRHKVTEMGQEVTMRCQPILGHNTVFWYRQTMMQGLELLAYFRNRAPLDDSGMPKDRFSAEMPDATLATLKIQPSEPRDSAVYFCASGLVTTEAFFGQGTRLTVV.

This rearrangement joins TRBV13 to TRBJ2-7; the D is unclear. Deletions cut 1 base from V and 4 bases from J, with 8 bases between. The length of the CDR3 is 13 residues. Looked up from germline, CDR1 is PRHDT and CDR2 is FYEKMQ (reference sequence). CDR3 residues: CASSLAVSYEQYF. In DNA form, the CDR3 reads TGTGCCAGCAGCTTAGCCGTGTCGTACGAGCAGTACTTC.